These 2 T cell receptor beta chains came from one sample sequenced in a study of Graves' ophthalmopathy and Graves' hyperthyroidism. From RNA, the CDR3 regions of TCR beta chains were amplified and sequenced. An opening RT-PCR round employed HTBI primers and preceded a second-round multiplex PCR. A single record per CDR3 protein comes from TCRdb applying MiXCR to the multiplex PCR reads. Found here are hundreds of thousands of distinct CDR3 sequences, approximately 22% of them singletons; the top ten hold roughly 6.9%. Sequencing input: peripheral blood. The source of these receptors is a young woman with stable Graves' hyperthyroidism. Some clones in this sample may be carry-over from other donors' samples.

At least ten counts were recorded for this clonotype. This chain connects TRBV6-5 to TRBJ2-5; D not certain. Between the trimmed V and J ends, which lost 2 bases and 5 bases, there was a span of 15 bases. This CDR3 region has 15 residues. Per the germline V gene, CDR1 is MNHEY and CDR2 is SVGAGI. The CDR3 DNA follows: TGTGCCAGCAGTTACCGAGACCCGATTCGGGAGACCCAGTACTTC. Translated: CASSYRDPIRETQYF.

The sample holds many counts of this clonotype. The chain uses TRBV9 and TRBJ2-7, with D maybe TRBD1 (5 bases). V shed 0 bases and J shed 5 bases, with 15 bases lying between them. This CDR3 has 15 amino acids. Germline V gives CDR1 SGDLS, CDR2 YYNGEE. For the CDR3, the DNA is TGTGCCAGCAGCGTAGAGGGAACAGGAGTCGACGAGCAGTACTTC. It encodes CASSVEGTGVDEQYF.